This T cell receptor (beta chain) emerged from a study of shared clonotypes between healthy human individuals. Whole-study results and caveats: A limitation of the genetic and exposure-history diversity represented arose from few donors.

Germline-derived CDR1 and CDR2 are SGHRS and YFSETQ. V dropped 6 bases and J dropped 3; count of bases not matched to a gene: 7. The CDR3 covers 14 residues. Notes on this clone: Its target is not known.

The donors were adults (healthy and HIV-negative) with no recent acute infections or vaccinations. Samples underwent the assay at deep level. Roughly 30,000 T cell genomes, or around 300 ng DNA, went into unsorted PBMC replicate PCRs. The table came from immunoSEQ multiplex PCR; TCRdb's copy has only in-frame clones and leaves some out. Among about half a million clones listed, about 78% were seen once. Sequencing was carried out using PBMCs. The rearrangement joins TRBV5-1 to TRBJ1-2; 8 bases are shared with TRBD1. This receptor was obtained from a woman in her 40s in good health. Some clones in this sample may be carry-over from other donors' samples. CDR3 region: CASTRTGSDYGYTF. CDR3 bases: TGCGCCAGCACGCGGACAGGGTCGGACTATGGCTACACCTTC.